This is a list of T cell receptor beta chains from one sample in a study of beta chain features in type 1 diabetes. Some clones are missing from TCRdb's copy, which holds only in-frame ones; the method was immunoSEQ multiplex PCR. There are hundreds of thousands of clones in the sample; roughly 16% occur only once, and about 0.093% lies in the top ten. Sequenced sample: naive CD4+ T cells from blood. Receptors originate from a man in his late teens or twenties in good health. Each CDR3 is given with its conserved first and last residue. The order of the fields is V gene, clone size, J gene, CDR3 length, D gene, CDR3 protein, CDR3 DNA. A D gene is named only where the DNA matches it firmly. Clone size, where shown, is once, few, many, or a class for clones that have expanded.

TRBV2,NA,TRBJ2-2,14,TRBD1,CAIKGQGGTGELFF,TGTGCCATCAAAGGACAGGGGGGTACCGGGGAGCTGTTTTTT
TRBV7-2,NA,TRBJ2-7,12,NA,CASSLAGLEQYF,TGTGCCAGCAGCTTAGCAGGACTCGAGCAGTACTTC
TRBV29-1,few,TRBJ2-7,15,NA,CSVEDPSFSRSEQYF,TGCAGCGTTGAAGACCCCTCCTTCTCTCGATCCGAGCAGTACTTC
TRBV29-1,NA,TRBJ1-2,13,NA,CSVTRGGRDGYTF,TGCAGCGTGACTCGCGGGGGACGGGATGGCTACACCTTC
TRBV7-9,few,TRBJ2-3,16,TRBD2,CASSYGLAGITDTQYF,TGTGCCAGCAGCTACGGACTAGCGGGGATCACAGATACGCAGTATTTT
TRBV7-9,few,TRBJ1-4,16,NA,CASSVQERRGGEKLFF,TGTGCCAGCAGCGTACAGGAAAGGAGGGGTGGTGAAAAACTGTTTTTT
TRBV5-1,NA,TRBJ2-1,19,TRBD1,CASSPRTGGLSLSYNEQFF,TGCGCCAGCAGCCCGCGGACAGGGGGATTAAGCCTCTCCTACAATGAGCAGTTCTTC
TRBV7-2,few,TRBJ2-7,14,NA,CASSFRIGSYEQYF,TGTGCCAGCAGCTTCCGGATAGGGTCCTACGAGCAGTACTTC
TRBV6-5,NA,TRBJ2-3,15,TRBD2,CASSWGAGGRNTQYF,TGTGCCAGCAGTTGGGGAGCGGGGGGACGTAATACGCAGTATTTT
TRBV19,NA,TRBJ1-2,13,NA,CASAPTGREGYTF,TGTGCCAGTGCCCCCACAGGGCGGGAAGGCTACACCTTC
TRBV14,few,TRBJ1-6,16,TRBD1,CASSQATGGQNSPLHF,TGTGCCAGCAGCCAGGCTACCGGGGGACAGAATTCACCCCTCCACTTT
TRBV28,NA,TRBJ1-2,14,TRBD1,CASSLQGVIYGYTF,TGTGCCAGCAGTTTACAGGGGGTAATCTATGGCTACACCTTC
TRBV7-2,NA,TRBJ1-5,15,TRBD1,CASSLGTGGGQPQHF,TGTGCCAGCAGCTTAGGGACAGGGGGTGGTCAGCCCCAGCATTTT
TRBV6-6,few,TRBJ1-2,11,NA,CASSYLYGYTF,TGTGCCAGCAGTTACCTCTATGGCTACACCTTC
TRBV18,NA,TRBJ2-7,14,TRBD1,CASSTTGGEGEQYF,TGTGCCAGCTCGACCACAGGGGGCGAAGGCGAGCAGTACTTC
TRBV7-3,NA,TRBJ2-2,14,NA,CASSAQGLTGELFF,TGTGCCAGCAGCGCCCAAGGGCTCACCGGGGAGCTGTTTTTT
TRBV28,NA,TRBJ2-6,15,NA,CASSSLGLGANVLTF,TGTGCCAGCAGTTCTTTAGGGCTTGGGGCCAACGTCCTGACTTTC
TRBV5-4,NA,TRBJ1-5,13,NA,CASSPGRDQPQHF,TGTGCCAGCAGCCCAGGAAGAGATCAGCCCCAGCATTTT
TRBV13,NA,TRBJ2-5,14,TRBD1,CASSLGQGQETQYF,TGTGCCAGCAGCTTGGGACAGGGACAAGAGACCCAGTACTTC
TRBV7-2,few,TRBJ2-7,14,NA,CASSATRTGYEQYF,TGTGCCAGCAGCGCTACTAGAACAGGCTACGAGCAGTACTTC
TRBV30,NA,TRBJ1-5,15,NA,CAWSVSSNSNQPQHF,TGTGCCTGGAGTGTAAGCAGCAATAGCAATCAGCCCCAGCATTTT
TRBV7-3,NA,TRBJ1-2,14,TRBD1,CASSVGQGRYGYTF,TGTGCCAGCAGCGTAGGACAGGGGCGCTATGGCTACACCTTC
TRBV5-4,few,TRBJ2-7,15,NA,CASSLAKGSTYEQYF,TGTGCCAGCAGCTTGGCCAAGGGGTCTACCTACGAGCAGTACTTC
TRBV25-1,few,TRBJ1-6,17,TRBD1,CASSKGSLDRVNSPLHF,TGTGCCAGCAGCAAAGGGTCCCTGGACAGGGTAAATTCACCCCTCCACTTT
TRBV14,many,TRBJ2-1,13,NA,CASSRTLPNEQFF,TGTGCCAGCAGCCGGACACTCCCTAATGAGCAGTTCTTC
TRBV29-1,NA,TRBJ1-2,13,NA,CSVEVWGSYGYTF,TGCAGCGTTGAGGTTTGGGGATCTTATGGCTACACCTTC
TRBV7-2,NA,TRBJ1-6,14,TRBD1,CASRTNRGISPLHF,TGTGCCAGCAGGACAAACAGGGGTATTTCACCCCTCCACTTT
TRBV2,NA,TRBJ2-1,15,NA,CASTVVHFAVNEQFF,TGTGCCAGCACCGTAGTCCATTTCGCGGTCAATGAGCAGTTCTTC